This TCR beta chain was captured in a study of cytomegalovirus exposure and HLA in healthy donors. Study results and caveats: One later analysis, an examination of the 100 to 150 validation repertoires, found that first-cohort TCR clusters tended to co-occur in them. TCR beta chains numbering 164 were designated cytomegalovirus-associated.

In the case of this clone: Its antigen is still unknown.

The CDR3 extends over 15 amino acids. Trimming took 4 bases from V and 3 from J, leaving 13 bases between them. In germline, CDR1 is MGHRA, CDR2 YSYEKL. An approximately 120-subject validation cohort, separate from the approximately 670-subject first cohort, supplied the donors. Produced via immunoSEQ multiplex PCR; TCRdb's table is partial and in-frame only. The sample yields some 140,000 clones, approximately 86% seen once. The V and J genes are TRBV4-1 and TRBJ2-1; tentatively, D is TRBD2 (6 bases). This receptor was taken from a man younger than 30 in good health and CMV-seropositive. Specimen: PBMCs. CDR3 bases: TGCGCCAGCAGCCTCCTGGGACTTGGCTACAATGAGCAGTTCTTC. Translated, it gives CASSLLGLGYNEQFF.